This T cell receptor (beta chain) emerged from a study of cytomegalovirus exposure and HLA in healthy donors. The study, taken as a whole, reports: What was likely a sequencing artifact was a cluster of highly shared sequence variants. The classifier reportedly diagnosed cytomegalovirus status with high sensitivity and specificity. Listed as cytomegalovirus-associated were 150 or so TCR beta chains.

This CDR3 has 15 residues. Germline trimming cut 2 bases from V and 4 bases from J; bases unmatched to any gene: 7. CDR1 is MNHNS, CDR2 SASEGT, per germline. The PCR was carried out with 60 Vbeta primers and 13 Jbeta primers. Clones were read by immunoSEQ multiplex PCR, and TCRdb kept only the in-frame ones, dropping some. Counted here are approximately 90,000 clones, 77% occurring once; the ten biggest clones make up more than 3.5%. This clone appeared a few times. The antigen is not known. Sequences were obtained from PBMCs. The chain is built from TRBV6-1 and TRBJ1-1; 7 bases fit TRBD1. The receptor was isolated from a man aged 25-45 years in good health and CMV-seronegative. CDR3 nucleotides: TGTGCCAGCAGTGAATACGGACAGGTGGTCACTGAAGCTTTCTTT. This codes for CASSEYGQVVTEAFF.